This T cell receptor beta chain is drawn from a study of radiation and T cells in renal cell carcinoma. Findings and caveats of the study: From baseline, blood top tumor clonotypes peaked at 2 weeks post-radiation. Pretreatment tumor biopsies were lacking, so baseline clonotypes are unknown.

CDR3 length equals 15 residues. Germline trimming cut 8 bases from V and 0 bases from J; bases unmatched to any gene: 7. Germline V gives CDR1 ENHRY, CDR2 SYGVKD. Some clones are missing from TCRdb's copy, which holds only in-frame ones; the method was immunoSEQ multiplex PCR. The sample shows 50,000 to 65,000 clones, about 80% of them seen only once. The sample's time point: blood 4 weeks post-SBRT, at nephrectomy. Treatment in this sample: 15 Gy SBRT to primary tumor, nephrectomy 4 weeks later. Nephrectomy followed 15 Gy stereotactic body radiation by 4 weeks. Blood was sampled at baseline, 2 weeks and 4 weeks after SBRT. This clone was recorded a few times. Its matching antigen is unknown.

This sequence originates from a man aged 60 to 75 with renal cell carcinoma. J is TRBJ2-1 and V is TRBV10-3; TRBD2 aligns across 7 bases. The sequencing used blood, collected from a patient whose treatment included radiotherapy and nephrectomy. The CDR3 protein is CAIARETYSYNEQFF. The DNA of the CDR3 is TGTGCCATCGCGCGGGAGACGTACTCCTACAATGAGCAGTTCTTC.